These T cell receptor beta chains were read from a single sample in a study of blood T cell repertoires in COVID-19. Method: immunoSEQ multiplex PCR; TCRdb's copy keeps in-frame clones and lacks some. This sample has around 360,000 clones, with about 90% found just once. Input material: PBMCs or T cells enriched from blood (not recorded which). These receptors were obtained from a woman aged 30 to 39 who had recovered from COVID-19. The CDR3 runs from the conserved cysteine through the conserved F or W. Fields, in order: CDR3 protein, CDR3 DNA, D gene, clone size, V gene, J gene. A D gene is named only where the DNA matches it firmly. Expanded clones get a size class; other rows say once, few or many, or leave the size out.

CDR3 protein: CASSSQRELGGNEQFF
CDR3 DNA: TGTGCCAGCAGCTCCCAGCGGGAGCTTGGTGGCAATGAGCAGTTCTTC
D gene: TRBD2
clone size: .
V gene: TRBV7-9
J gene: TRBJ2-1

CDR3 protein: CASSQVSSGSYSTDTQYF
CDR3 DNA: TGTGCCAGCAGCCAAGTTTCTAGCGGGAGTTACTCCACAGATACGCAGTATTTT
D gene: TRBD2
clone size: .
V gene: TRBV3-1/TRBV3-2
J gene: TRBJ2-3

CDR3 protein: CASSLDRGGTDTQYF
CDR3 DNA: TGTGCCAGCAGCTTAGATCGGGGGGGCACAGATACGCAGTATTTT
D gene: TRBD2
clone size: .
V gene: TRBV7-8
J gene: TRBJ2-3

CDR3 protein: CASSIGGTEAFF
CDR3 DNA: TGCGCCAGCAGCATCGGGGGAACTGAAGCTTTCTTT
D gene: .
clone size: .
V gene: TRBV5-1
J gene: TRBJ1-1

CDR3 protein: CASSPQGATNEKLFF
CDR3 DNA: TGTGCCAGCAGCCCCCAGGGGGCAACTAATGAAAAACTGTTTTTT
D gene: TRBD1
clone size: .
V gene: TRBV9
J gene: TRBJ1-4

CDR3 protein: CVAGDSSYNEQFF
CDR3 DNA: TGTGTCGCCGGGGACAGCTCCTACAATGAGCAGTTCTTC
D gene: TRBD1
clone size: .
V gene: TRBV18
J gene: TRBJ2-1

CDR3 protein: CASSRGHVPTDTQYF
CDR3 DNA: TGCGCCAGCAGTCGGGGACACGTCCCCACAGATACGCAGTATTTT
D gene: .
clone size: .
V gene: TRBV5-1
J gene: TRBJ2-3

CDR3 protein: CASSYESGERQYF
CDR3 DNA: TGCGCCAGCAGCTATGAGTCAGGGGAAAGGCAGTATTTT
D gene: .
clone size: .
V gene: TRBV5-1
J gene: TRBJ2-3

CDR3 protein: CASRPGAGPTDTQYF
CDR3 DNA: TGCGCCAGCAGACCCGGAGCGGGACCTACAGATACGCAGTATTTT
D gene: TRBD2
clone size: .
V gene: TRBV5-1
J gene: TRBJ2-3

CDR3 protein: CATSDTTGTGDDEQFF
CDR3 DNA: TGTGCCACCAGTGACACAACCGGGACAGGGGACGATGAGCAGTTCTTC
D gene: TRBD1
clone size: .
V gene: TRBV24-1
J gene: TRBJ2-1

CDR3 protein: CASSPRSGLVHYGYTF
CDR3 DNA: TGTGCCAGCAGCCCTCGCAGCGGCCTAGTCCACTATGGCTACACCTTC
D gene: .
clone size: .
V gene: TRBV14
J gene: TRBJ1-2

CDR3 protein: CASSEYEETDTQYF
CDR3 DNA: TGTGCCAGCAGTGAATACGAGGAGACAGATACGCAGTATTTT
D gene: .
clone size: .
V gene: TRBV25-1
J gene: TRBJ2-3

CDR3 protein: CASSLVAGVYEQYF
CDR3 DNA: TGTGCCAGCAGCTTGGTCGCGGGAGTTTACGAGCAGTACTTC
D gene: TRBD2
clone size: .
V gene: TRBV5-5
J gene: TRBJ2-7

CDR3 protein: CATSEARTSGGYNEQFF
CDR3 DNA: TGTGCCACCAGTGAAGCACGGACTAGCGGGGGGTACAATGAGCAGTTCTTC
D gene: TRBD2
clone size: .
V gene: TRBV24-1
J gene: TRBJ2-1

CDR3 protein: CASHLGQGEAGANVLTF
CDR3 DNA: TGTGCCAGTCACCTGGGACAGGGAGAGGCTGGGGCCAACGTCCTGACTTTC
D gene: TRBD1
clone size: .
V gene: TRBV5-8
J gene: TRBJ2-6

CDR3 protein: CASSPGQAFSGNTIYF
CDR3 DNA: TGTGCCAGCTCACCGGGACAGGCCTTCTCTGGAAACACCATATATTTT
D gene: TRBD1
clone size: .
V gene: TRBV18
J gene: TRBJ1-3

CDR3 protein: CSASNGVTGELFF
CDR3 DNA: TGCAGTGCTAGTAACGGAGTTACCGGGGAGCTGTTTTTT
D gene: .
clone size: once
V gene: TRBV20-1
J gene: TRBJ2-2

CDR3 protein: CASSQFTQGGQPQHF
CDR3 DNA: TGTGCCAGCAGCCAATTCACGCAGGGCGGACAGCCCCAGCATTTT
D gene: .
clone size: .
V gene: TRBV3-1/TRBV3-2
J gene: TRBJ1-5

CDR3 protein: CASSQSTLNTGELFF
CDR3 DNA: TGTGCCAGCAGCCAAAGCACTCTGAACACCGGGGAGCTGTTTTTT
D gene: .
clone size: many
V gene: TRBV3-1/TRBV3-2
J gene: TRBJ2-2

CDR3 protein: CASSVPGLAATQYF
CDR3 DNA: TGTGCCAGCAGCGTGCCGGGACTAGCAGCGACCCAGTACTTC
D gene: TRBD2
clone size: .
V gene: TRBV5-6
J gene: TRBJ2-5

CDR3 protein: CASSLYSGGHWEQYF
CDR3 DNA: TGTGCCAGCAGCTTATATAGCGGGGGCCACTGGGAGCAGTACTTC
D gene: TRBD2
clone size: .
V gene: TRBV11-2
J gene: TRBJ2-7

CDR3 protein: CASSGFRDRGPLPYEQYF
CDR3 DNA: TGTGCCAGCAGCGGATTCCGGGACAGGGGCCCTCTGCCCTACGAGCAGTACTTC
D gene: TRBD1
clone size: .
V gene: TRBV7-9
J gene: TRBJ2-7

CDR3 protein: CASRLIQGVSGGYTF
CDR3 DNA: TGCGCCAGCAGGCTGATACAGGGGGTATCTGGCGGCTACACCTTC
D gene: TRBD1
clone size: .
V gene: TRBV5-1
J gene: TRBJ1-2

CDR3 protein: CASSLGPRSHSPLHF
CDR3 DNA: TGTGCCAGCAGTTTAGGGCCGCGATCTCATTCACCCCTCCACTTT
D gene: .
clone size: .
V gene: TRBV27
J gene: TRBJ1-6

CDR3 protein: CATASRDRGTDTQYF
CDR3 DNA: TGTGCCACCGCTTCCCGGGACAGGGGAACAGATACGCAGTATTTT
D gene: TRBD1
clone size: few
V gene: TRBV24-1
J gene: TRBJ2-3

CDR3 protein: CASSEGGPEAFF
CDR3 DNA: TGTGCCAGTAGTGAGGGGGGGCCTGAAGCTTTCTTT
D gene: .
clone size: .
V gene: TRBV19
J gene: TRBJ1-1

CDR3 protein: CASSYGGSQETQYF
CDR3 DNA: TGTGCCAGCAGTTACGGCGGCAGCCAAGAGACCCAGTACTTC
D gene: .
clone size: .
V gene: TRBV6-5
J gene: TRBJ2-5

CDR3 protein: CSVQGPGYTF
CDR3 DNA: TGCAGCGTCCAGGGTCCGGGCTACACCTTC
D gene: .
clone size: .
V gene: TRBV29-1
J gene: TRBJ1-2

CDR3 protein: CASSGSSSGGYEQYF
CDR3 DNA: TGTGCCAGCAGTGGTTCATCAAGCGGGGGTTACGAGCAGTACTTC
D gene: TRBD2
clone size: .
V gene: TRBV25-1
J gene: TRBJ2-7

CDR3 protein: CASSRRTGENSPLHF
CDR3 DNA: TGTGCCAGCAGCCGAAGGACAGGAGAGAATTCACCCCTCCACTTT
D gene: TRBD1
clone size: .
V gene: TRBV14
J gene: TRBJ1-6

CDR3 protein: CASGDRLYNEQFF
CDR3 DNA: TGTGCCAGTGGGGACAGACTATACAATGAGCAGTTCTTC
D gene: TRBD1
clone size: once
V gene: TRBV19
J gene: TRBJ2-1

CDR3 protein: CASSLALAGSYNEQFF
CDR3 DNA: TGTGCCAGCAGCCTTGCTCTAGCGGGTTCATACAATGAGCAGTTCTTC
D gene: TRBD2
clone size: .
V gene: TRBV14
J gene: TRBJ2-1

CDR3 protein: CASSLEEGAITEAFF
CDR3 DNA: TGCGCCAGCAGCTTGGAGGAGGGAGCAATCACTGAAGCTTTCTTT
D gene: .
clone size: .
V gene: TRBV5-1
J gene: TRBJ1-1

CDR3 protein: CASSPGGGNHYGYTF
CDR3 DNA: TGTGCCAGCAGCCCCGGGGGGGGTAATCACTATGGCTACACCTTC
D gene: .
clone size: .
V gene: TRBV7-2
J gene: TRBJ1-2

CDR3 protein: CSVEVAGTDTQYF
CDR3 DNA: TGCAGCGTTGAAGTAGCGGGCACAGATACGCAGTATTTT
D gene: .
clone size: .
V gene: TRBV29-1
J gene: TRBJ2-3

CDR3 protein: CASRYGGTGELFF
CDR3 DNA: TGTGCCAGCAGGTACGGAGGTACCGGGGAGCTGTTTTTT
D gene: .
clone size: .
V gene: TRBV5-8
J gene: TRBJ2-2

CDR3 protein: CASSFRGERLSQPQHF
CDR3 DNA: TGTGCCAGCAGTTTCAGGGGAGAAAGGCTAAGCCAGCCCCAGCATTTT
D gene: .
clone size: .
V gene: TRBV27
J gene: TRBJ1-5

CDR3 protein: CASSPRDTYYGYTF
CDR3 DNA: TGTGCCAGCAGTCCACGGGACACTTACTATGGCTACACCTTC
D gene: .
clone size: .
V gene: TRBV27
J gene: TRBJ1-2

CDR3 protein: CASSQADSGGSYEQYF
CDR3 DNA: TGTGCCAGCAGCCAAGCGGATAGCGGGGGGTCCTACGAGCAGTACTTC
D gene: TRBD2
clone size: .
V gene: TRBV4-2
J gene: TRBJ2-7

CDR3 protein: CASSLERVRDEQYF
CDR3 DNA: TGTGCCAGCAGCTTGGAGAGGGTTCGGGACGAGCAGTACTTC
D gene: .
clone size: .
V gene: TRBV5-6
J gene: TRBJ2-7

CDR3 protein: CASSPRGGLSSYNEQFF
CDR3 DNA: TGTGCCAGCAGCCCCCGGGGGGGGCTAAGCTCCTACAATGAGCAGTTCTTC
D gene: TRBD2
clone size: .
V gene: TRBV11-2
J gene: TRBJ2-1

CDR3 protein: CASSGAYEQYF
CDR3 DNA: TGTGCCAGCAGCGGGGCATACGAGCAGTACTTC
D gene: .
clone size: .
V gene: TRBV7-6
J gene: TRBJ2-7